Below, 11 T cell receptor beta chains from the same sample are listed, as sequenced in a study of identical twins. A single record per CDR3 protein comes from TCRdb applying MiXCR to the 5' RACE reads. The sample includes some 730,000 distinct CDR3 sequences, roughly 18% of them seen just once. These data also featured in a second study, about T cells expressing NK-cell markers.

The specimen was PBMCs. The receptors were sampled from a woman between 18 and 30 years old in good health.

The chain couples TRBV20-1 to TRBJ1-5, with unresolved D. Germline V lookup: CDR1 DFQATT, CDR2 SNEGSKA (reference sequence). This CDR3 contains 13 residues. Trimming removed 6 bases at V and 4 bases at J, with 13 bases between. The CDR3 loop is CSATKLGNQPQHF. As DNA, the CDR3 is TGCAGTGCCACTAAACTGGGAAATCAGCCCCAGCATTTT.

The gene calls are TRBV20-1 and TRBJ2-6; 8 bases map to TRBD1. Germline lookup yields CDR1 DFQATT and CDR2 SNEGSKA (reference sequence). The CDR3 has 15 amino acids. Trimming cost V 3 bases and J 2 bases; bases outside gene matches: 3. The CDR3 reads CSASAGGAGANVLTF. The CDR3 nucleotides read TGCAGTGCTAGTGCAGGGGGCGCTGGGGCCAACGTCCTGACTTTC.

The sample holds many counts of this clonotype. The chain joins TRBV12-3 or TRBV12-4 to TRBJ2-7; D remains unclear. The CDR3 length is 11 residues. Trimming took 4 bases from V and 5 from J, leaving 6 bases between them. The CDR3 loop reads CASSYGDEQYF. The CDR3, as DNA: TGTGCCAGCAGTTATGGGGACGAGCAGTACTTC.

V is TRBV7-6 and J is TRBJ1-1; the match to TRBD1 covers 8 bases. The V segment lost 5 bases and the J segment 8 bases; nucleotides outside the gene matches: 10. The V gene's germline CDR1 is SGHVS and CDR2 FNYEAQ. This CDR3 has 14 amino acids. In DNA form, the CDR3 reads TGTGCCAGCAGCCCACGGACAGGGTCAGTAGAAGCTTTCTTT. Protein sequence: CASSPRTGSVEAFF. Supplemented by reference TRBV7-6 and TRBJ1-1, the full variable domain reads GAGVSQSPRYKVTKRGQDVALRCDPISGHVSLYWYRQALGQGPEFLTYFNYEAQQDKSGLPNDRFSAERPEGSISTLTIQRTEQRDSAMYRCASSPRTGSVEAFFGQGTRLTVV.

The chain joins TRBV5-1 to TRBJ2-7, with D perhaps matching TRBD1 (7 bases). V was shortened by 7 bases and J by 7 bases, with 21 bases between the two germline ends. This CDR3 spans 14 amino acids. CDR1 is SGHRS, CDR2 YFSETQ, per germline. The CDR3 reads CASARSGGRREQYF. CDR3 bases: TGCGCCAGCGCGCGGTCAGGGGGGCGAAGAGAGCAGTACTTC. Supplemented by reference TRBV5-1 and TRBJ2-7, the full variable domain reads KAGVTQTPRYLIKTRGQQVTLSCSPISGHRSVSWYQQTPGQGLQFLFEYFSETQRNKGNFPGRFSGRQFSNSRSEMNVSTLELGDSALYLCASARSGGRREQYFGPGTRLTVT.

This clonotype was counted a few times. The J gene is TRBJ2-1, the V gene TRBV6-5; D ambiguous. CDR3 length: 14 amino acids. CDR1 is MNHEY and CDR2 is SVGAGI in the germline V gene. Trimming stripped 2 bases from V and 6 bases from J, with 11 bases between. The CDR3 nucleotides read TGTGCCAGCAGTTACCAGTCCGCAAGCAATGAGCAGTTCTTC. Its translation: CASSYQSASNEQFF.

This clonotype was counted between two and nine times. The V and J genes are TRBV12-5 and TRBJ1-1; D uncertain. V lost 7 bases and J 1 base, leaving 10 bases between the germline ends. The CDR3 is 13 residues long. Germline lookup yields CDR1 LGHNT and CDR2 FRNRAP. The CDR3 DNA follows: TGTGCTAGTGTGGTGGGCAGGAACACTGAAGCTTTCTTT. It translates to CASVVGRNTEAFF.

The chain links TRBV12-3 or TRBV12-4 to TRBJ1-6; maybe TRBD1 (5 bases). The V end was cut by 5 bases, the J end by 1 base, with 15 bases between. The CDR3 has 17 residues. CDR3 bases: TGTGCCAGCAGTCAATTTCTGGGGGATTCCTATAATTCACCCCTCCACTTT. It codes for CASSQFLGDSYNSPLHF.

This clonotype was seen more than once but under ten times. The chain combines TRBV12-3 or TRBV12-4 with TRBJ2-1; D gene uncertain. The ends were cut back, 2 bases at V and 3 bases at J, with 8 bases in the middle. The length of the CDR3 is 14 residues. This CDR3 reads CASSLSSFYNEQFF. CDR3 sequence (DNA): TGTGCCAGCAGTTTAAGTTCCTTCTACAATGAGCAGTTCTTC.

The rearrangement joins TRBV10-3 to TRBJ2-3; TRBD1 matches 9 bases. The CDR3 has 15 residues. Trimming cost V 0 bases and J 3 bases; bases outside gene matches: 1. Germline V CDR1 and CDR2: ENHRY, SYGVKD. CDR3 amino acids: CAISESTGGTDTQYF. CDR3 DNA sequence: TGTGCCATCAGTGAGTCGACAGGGGGTACAGATACGCAGTATTTT.

The sample holds a few counts of this clonotype. The chain links TRBV5-1 to TRBJ1-3; D may be TRBD1 (5 bases). This CDR3 region has 15 residues. Trimming took off 2 bases at V and 2 bases at J, with 11 bases between the two ends. Germline V gene lookup returns CDR1 SGHRS and CDR2 YFSETQ. The CDR3, as DNA: TGCGCCAGCAGCTTTCAAGGGGAGCCTGGAAACACCATATATTTT. Residues: CASSFQGEPGNTIYF.